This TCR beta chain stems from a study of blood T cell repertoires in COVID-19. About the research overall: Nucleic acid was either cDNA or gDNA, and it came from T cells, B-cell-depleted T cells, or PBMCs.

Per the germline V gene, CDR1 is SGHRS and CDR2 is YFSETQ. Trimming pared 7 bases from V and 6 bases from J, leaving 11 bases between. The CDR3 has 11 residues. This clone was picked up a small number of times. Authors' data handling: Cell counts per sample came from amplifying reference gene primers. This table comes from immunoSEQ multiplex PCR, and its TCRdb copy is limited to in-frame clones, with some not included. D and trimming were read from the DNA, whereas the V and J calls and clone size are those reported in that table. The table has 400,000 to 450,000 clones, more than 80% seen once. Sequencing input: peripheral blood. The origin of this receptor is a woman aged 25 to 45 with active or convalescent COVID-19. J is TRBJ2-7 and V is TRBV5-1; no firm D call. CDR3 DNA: TGCGCCAGCTCGTTCGGTCTCGAGCAGTACTTC. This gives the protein CASSFGLEQYF.